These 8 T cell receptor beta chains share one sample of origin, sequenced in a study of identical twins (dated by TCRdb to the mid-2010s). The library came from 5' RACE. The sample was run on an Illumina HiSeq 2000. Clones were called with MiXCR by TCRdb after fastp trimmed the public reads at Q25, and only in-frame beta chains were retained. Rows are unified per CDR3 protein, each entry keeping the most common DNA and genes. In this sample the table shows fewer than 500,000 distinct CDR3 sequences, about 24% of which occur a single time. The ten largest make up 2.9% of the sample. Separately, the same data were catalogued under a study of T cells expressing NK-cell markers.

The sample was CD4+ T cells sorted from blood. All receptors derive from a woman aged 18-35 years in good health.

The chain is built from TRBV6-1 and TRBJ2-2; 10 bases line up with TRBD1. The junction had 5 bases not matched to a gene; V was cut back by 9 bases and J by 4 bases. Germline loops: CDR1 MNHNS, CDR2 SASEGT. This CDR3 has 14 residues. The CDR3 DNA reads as TGTGCCAGTAGACAGGGGGCAGGCACCGGGGAGCTGTTTTTT. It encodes CASRQGAGTGELFF.

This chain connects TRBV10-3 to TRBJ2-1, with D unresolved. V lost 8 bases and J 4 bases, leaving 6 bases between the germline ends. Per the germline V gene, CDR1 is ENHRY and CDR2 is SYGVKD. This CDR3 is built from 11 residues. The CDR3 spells CAIGAYNEQFF. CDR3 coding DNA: TGTGCCATCGGAGCATACAATGAGCAGTTCTTC.

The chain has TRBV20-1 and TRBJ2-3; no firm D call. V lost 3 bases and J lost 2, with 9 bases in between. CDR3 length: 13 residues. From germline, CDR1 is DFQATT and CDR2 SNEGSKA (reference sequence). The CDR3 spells CSARSAYTDTQYF. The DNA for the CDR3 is TGCAGTGCTAGGTCGGCTTACACAGATACGCAGTATTTT.

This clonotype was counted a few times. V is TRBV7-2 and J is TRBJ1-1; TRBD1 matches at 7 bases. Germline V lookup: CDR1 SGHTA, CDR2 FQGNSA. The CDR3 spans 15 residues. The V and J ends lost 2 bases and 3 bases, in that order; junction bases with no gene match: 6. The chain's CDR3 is CASSLKGAGDTEAFF. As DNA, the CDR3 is TGTGCCAGCAGCTTAAAGGGGGCGGGGGACACTGAAGCTTTCTTT.

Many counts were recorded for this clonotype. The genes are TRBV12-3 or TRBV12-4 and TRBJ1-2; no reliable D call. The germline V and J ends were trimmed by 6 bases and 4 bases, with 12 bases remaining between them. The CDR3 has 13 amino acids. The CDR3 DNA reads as TGTGCCAGCAGATCCAATGGAGGCTATGGCTACACCTTC. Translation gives CASRSNGGYGYTF.

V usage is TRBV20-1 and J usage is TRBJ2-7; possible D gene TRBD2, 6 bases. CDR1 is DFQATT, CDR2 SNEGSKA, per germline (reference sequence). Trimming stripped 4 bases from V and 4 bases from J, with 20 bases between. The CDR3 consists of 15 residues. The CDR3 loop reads CSATSLRRGVYEQYF. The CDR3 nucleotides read TGCAGTGCTACCTCGCTACGGCGCGGGGTTTACGAGCAGTACTTC.

CDR3 in amino acids: CASSRLGGSSNTGELFF. DNA of the CDR3: TGTGCCAGCAGTCGACTAGGTGGCTCATCCAACACCGGGGAGCTGTTTTTT. The chain recombines TRBV7-9 with TRBJ2-2; possible D gene TRBD2, 6 bases. V lost 6 bases and J 2 bases, leaving 19 bases between the germline ends. The CDR3 has 17 amino acids. Germline V lookup: CDR1 SEHNR, CDR2 FQNEAQ (reference sequence).

The CDR3 region has the DNA TGCAGTGCTTTACGACAGGGAGGTACTGAAGCTTTCTTT. Encoded protein: CSALRQGGTEAFF. The chain carries TRBV20-1 and TRBJ1-1; 7 nucleotides match TRBD1. This CDR3 is 13 amino acids long. Trimming removed 5 bases from V and 5 bases from J; junction bases left unmatched: 8. The germline gives CDR1 DFQATT, CDR2 SNEGSKA (reference sequence).